Presented here are 2 T cell receptor beta chains from one specimen sequenced in a study of cytotoxic CD8 clonotypes in ibrutinib-treated CLL (dated by TCRdb to the early 2020s). Receptor amplification or capture employed the immunoSEQ multiplex PCR assay. TCRdb limited this immuneACCESS table to in-frame rearrangements with V and J called. A share of clones is missing; checked studies link under half to unresolved V genes, and the rest is unexplained. This sample holds some 200,000 clones; 70% were observed only once. The ten largest clones take up approximately 6.3% of the sample. What the time point label conveys for this sample: approximately eleven months on ibrutinib. Specimen: PBMCs, collected after 12 months of ibrutinib treatment. Receptors were obtained from a human donor with chronic lymphocytic leukemia.

The chain has TRBV11-1 and TRBJ2-3; D tentatively reads TRBD1 or TRBD2 (5 bases each). Deletions cut 4 bases from V and 0 bases from J, with 17 bases between. The CDR3 extends over 17 amino acids. Germline V gene lookup returns CDR1 SGHAT and CDR2 FQDESV (reference sequence). The CDR3 DNA reads as TGTGCCAGCAGCTCCCGGGGCAGCGGTACTAGCACAGATACGCAGTATTTT. It translates to CASSSRGSGTSTDTQYF.

The chain couples TRBV5-8 to TRBJ1-2, with D unresolved. Trimming shortened V by 4 bases and J by 4 bases, and 11 bases separated the two germline ends. The CDR3 totals 13 residues. Germline CDR1 is SGHTS and CDR2 is YDEGEE. The CDR3 loop reads CASSQQTGYGYTF. The CDR3 nucleotides are TGTGCCAGCAGCCAGCAAACGGGCTATGGCTACACCTTC.